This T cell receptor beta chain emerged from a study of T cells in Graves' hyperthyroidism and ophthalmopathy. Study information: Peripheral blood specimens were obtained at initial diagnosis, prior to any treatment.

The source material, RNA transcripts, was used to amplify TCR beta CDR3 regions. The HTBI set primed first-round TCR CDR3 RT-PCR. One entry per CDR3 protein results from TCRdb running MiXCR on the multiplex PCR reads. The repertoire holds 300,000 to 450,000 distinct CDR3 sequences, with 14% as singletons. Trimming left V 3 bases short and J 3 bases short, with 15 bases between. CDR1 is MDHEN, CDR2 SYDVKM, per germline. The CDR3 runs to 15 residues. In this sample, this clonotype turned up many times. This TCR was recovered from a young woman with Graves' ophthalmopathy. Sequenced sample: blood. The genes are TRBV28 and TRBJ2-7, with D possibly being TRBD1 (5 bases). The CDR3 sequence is CASSFSGTGFYEQYF. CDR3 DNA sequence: TGTGCCAGCAGTTTCTCAGGTACAGGCTTCTACGAGCAGTACTTC.